This TCR beta chain appears in the sequencing data of a study of T cells expressing NK-cell markers. Using the 5' RACE reads, TCRdb records one entry per CDR3 protein without DNA. The sample has around 550,000 distinct CDR3 sequences. Germline V gene lookup returns CDR1 MNHEY and CDR2 SMNVEV (reference sequence). CDR3 length equals 15 residues. What was sequenced was blood T cells: a sorted CD56 or NKG2C T cell subset, CD4+ or CD8+ T cells, or bulk PBMC T cells (not recorded which). The clonotype originates from a man younger than 30 in good health. The chain joins TRBV27 to TRBJ1-2; TCRdb's D call of TRBD1 is untestable without DNA. The CDR3 reads CASSSWTGTSYGYTF.